This entry describes one T cell receptor beta chain. Its antigen is unknown. CDR1 and CDR2 from the germline V gene are MNHEY and SMNVEV (reference sequence). The V end was cut by 4 bases, the J end by 0 bases, with 17 bases between. This CDR3 has 17 residues. Profiled with immunoSEQ multiplex PCR; TCRdb holds only in-frame clones, not every one. The table has approximately 57,000 clones, around 90% seen once. The data are from a study of OX40 agonist ivuxolimab in advanced cancers. Across the whole study: An agonistic human IgG2 monoclonal antibody against OX40 (CD134) was given. Enrollees could have had prior anti-PD-1, anti-PD-L1 or anti-CTLA-4 therapy, which about 40% had received.

Study-level points and caveats: By week 6 at 0.1 to 3.0 mg/kg, blood CD4+ and CD8+ T cells had expanded clonally.

This chain joins TRBV27 and TRBJ2-3; a weak D match, TRBD2 (5 bases). Here the sequenced sample was CD4+ or CD8+ T cells sorted from blood, taken in a trial of the OX40 agonist ivuxolimab. This TCR was recovered from an adult with an advanced solid tumor such as melanoma, head and neck, liver or kidney cancer. CDR3 sequence reads: CASSSPFRGSSTDTQYF. CDR3 sequence (DNA): TGTGCCAGCAGTTCTCCCTTCCGGGGTTCTAGCACAGATACGCAGTATTTT.